These T cell receptor beta chains were read from a single sample in a study of vaccination effects on CD4 cells after COVID-19. Their recognized antigens are unknown. This table comes from immunoSEQ multiplex PCR, and its TCRdb copy is limited to in-frame clones, with some not included. This sample has approximately 40,000 clones; about two thirds occur once, and the top ten carry less than 40%. The sequenced sample was CD4+ T cells from PBMCs cultured with a peptide pool, obtained before COVID-19 vaccination. The receptors were gathered from a human donor who had a prior SARS-CoV-2 infection. The CDR3 runs from the conserved cysteine through the conserved F or W. The order of the fields is CDR3 DNA, CDR3 protein, V gene, D gene, J gene, clone size. D genes are given only for firm matches. Size tells how often a clone was seen (once, few, many) or the class of an expanded clone, and some rows leave it out.

TGTGCCAGCAGCGCCTCCCTGGACAGGGGGCGCAATGAGCAGTTCTTC | CASSASLDRGRNEQFF | TRBV9 | TRBD1 | TRBJ2-1 | .
TGTGCCAGCAGCCCAGACCGGGTGGGAGACATTCAGTACTTC | CASSPDRVGDIQYF | TRBV11-2 | . | TRBJ2-4 | few
TGTGCCAGCAGCCAAGGGGACTATGGCTACACCTTC | CASSQGDYGYTF | TRBV3-1/TRBV3-2 | . | TRBJ1-2 | few
TGCGCCAGCAGCTTGGGGGACAGGCCCCGTCGATTCAACACTGAAGCTTTCTTT | CASSLGDRPRRFNTEAFF | TRBV5-1 | TRBD1 | TRBJ1-1 | .
TGTGCCAGCAGCCAAGTGGGACAGCTCAGGGAGACCCAGTACTTC | CASSQVGQLRETQYF | TRBV4-2 | TRBD1 | TRBJ2-5 | .
TGTGCCACCAGCTCGACTAGCGGGAGTAGGTACGAGCAGTACTTC | CATSSTSGSRYEQYF | TRBV15 | TRBD2 | TRBJ2-7 | .
TGCAGCGTTGACCACACCCCTACGAGTAGCGGGACCACTTACAATGAGCAGTTCTTC | CSVDHTPTSSGTTYNEQFF | TRBV29-1 | TRBD2 | TRBJ2-1 | .
TGCGCCAGCAGCCAAGGGACAGGGGAAAACACTGAAGCTTTCTTT | CASSQGTGENTEAFF | TRBV4-3 | TRBD1 | TRBJ1-1 | .
TGTGCCAGCAGTGAAGGAGCGGGGTTAGAGACCCAGTACTTC | CASSEGAGLETQYF | TRBV2 | TRBD2 | TRBJ2-5 | once
TGTGCCAGCAGTGAGAAAACCGTGGGCAGGGGGGGGATCACTGAAGCTTTCTTT | CASSEKTVGRGGITEAFF | TRBV25-1 | TRBD1 | TRBJ1-1 | .
TGTGCCAGTAGTATTCAGGGCACCTTAGGCGAGAATGAGCAGTTCTTC | CASSIQGTLGENEQFF | TRBV19 | . | TRBJ2-1 | .
TGTGCCTGGAGTCATTACAGGGGATGGACAGATACGCAGTATTTT | CAWSHYRGWTDTQYF | TRBV30 | TRBD1 | TRBJ2-3 | few
TGTGCCAGCTCACCACAGACCCAATTAGGGACCCAGTACTTC | CASSPQTQLGTQYF | TRBV18 | . | TRBJ2-5 | few
TGCGCCAGCAGCCAAGAACTCGCACGCATTGGGGATTCACCCCTCCACTTT | CASSQELARIGDSPLHF | TRBV4-3 | . | TRBJ1-6 | .
TGTGCCAGCAGACAGACCAGGGACACTGAAGCTTTCTTT | CASRQTRDTEAFF | TRBV6-5 | . | TRBJ1-1 | .
TGTGCCACCAGCAGAGTAGGGGCGGACACTGAAGCTTTCTTT | CATSRVGADTEAFF | TRBV15 | . | TRBJ1-1 | .
TGTGCCAGCAGCTTAACGGGAGGTGGAAACACCATATATTTT | CASSLTGGGNTIYF | TRBV7-3 | . | TRBJ1-3 | .
TGTGCCAGCAGCTTGGCTATTAGCGGGGGTAAGACCCAGTACTTC | CASSLAISGGKTQYF | TRBV5-4 | TRBD2 | TRBJ2-5 | .
TGTGCCTGGAGTGTACACTGGAAAGGAGAGACCCAGTACTTC | CAWSVHWKGETQYF | TRBV30 | . | TRBJ2-5 | .
TGTGCCAGCAGCTATGGACAGGGGACTGGCTACACCTTC | CASSYGQGTGYTF | TRBV12-3/TRBV12-4 | TRBD1 | TRBJ1-2 | once
TGTGCCAGCAGTTACCTAGGACGGGTAAATCAGCCCCAGCATTTT | CASSYLGRVNQPQHF | TRBV6-2/TRBV6-3 | . | TRBJ1-5 | .
TGTGCCAGCTCACCTAGGGAGGGGACCGGGGAGCTGTTTTTT | CASSPREGTGELFF | TRBV18 | TRBD2 | TRBJ2-2 | .
TGTGCCAGCAGGCTGACAGGGTCGGGAGGCTACACCTTC | CASRLTGSGGYTF | TRBV5-6 | TRBD1 | TRBJ1-2 | .
TGTGCCACCAGCAGAGATGCAGGGGGAAGGCCTGAAGCTTTCTTT | CATSRDAGGRPEAFF | TRBV15 | TRBD1 | TRBJ1-1 | .
TGTGCCAGCAGTTCCGGACTAGCGGGAGGGGGGACGCAGTATTTT | CASSSGLAGGGTQYF | TRBV27 | TRBD2 | TRBJ2-3 | .
TGTGCCAGCAGTTACATTCCAGATACGCAGTATTTT | CASSYIPDTQYF | TRBV6-2/TRBV6-3 | . | TRBJ2-3 | .
TGTGCCAGCAGCCCTTCTGGGGGAAGTGACTATGGCTACACCTTC | CASSPSGGSDYGYTF | TRBV2 | . | TRBJ1-2 | .